These 24 T cell receptor beta chains were sequenced from one sample in a study of cytomegalovirus exposure and HLA in healthy donors. Libraries were prepared by immunoSEQ multiplex PCR; TCRdb keeps only in-frame clonotypes and omits some of them. This repertoire shows 130,000 or so clones, roughly 86% found once; its top ten account for about 3.7%. The sample consisted of PBMCs. Receptor source: a man between 25 and 39 years old in good health and CMV-seronegative.

The chain carries TRBV11-2 and TRBJ2-7, with 7 positions matching TRBD1. From germline, CDR1 is SGHAT and CDR2 FQNNGV. The CDR3 runs to 15 residues. V lost 1 base, J lost 0 bases, and 3 bases stayed unmatched. The CDR3 nucleotides are TGTGCCAGCAGCTTAGGGGGACAGACCTCCTACGAGCAGTACTTC. It codes for CASSLGGQTSYEQYF.

J is TRBJ2-1 and V is TRBV18; TRBD1 matches at 10 bases. The CDR3 covers 16 residues. Germline assignment: CDR1 KGHSH and CDR2 LQKENI. With V trimmed by 2 bases and J by 8 bases, 9 bases remained unmatched. As DNA, the CDR3 is TGTGCCAGCTCACCAGGGAGGACAGGGGGGTGGCATGAGCAGTTCTTC. Encoded protein: CASSPGRTGGWHEQFF.

The chain is built from TRBV6-5 and TRBJ2-5; 9 bases fit TRBD1. This CDR3 has 14 amino acids. V lost 6 bases, J lost 5 bases, and 7 bases stayed unmatched. The germline gives CDR1 MNHEY, CDR2 SVGAGI. The CDR3 reads CASRHTGGRETQYF. Here the CDR3 DNA reads TGTGCCAGCAGACATACAGGGGGCAGGGAGACCCAGTACTTC.

The V call is TRBV11-3, the J call TRBJ2-1; weak D call: TRBD1 (6 bases). Germline V gives CDR1 SGHNT, CDR2 YENEEA. V dropped 2 bases and J dropped 9 bases, with 11 bases sitting between them. This CDR3 comprises 13 residues. This CDR3 reads CASSLRGLGEQFF. CDR3 nucleotides: TGTGCCAGCAGCTTAAGGGGGTTAGGTGAGCAGTTCTTC.

The chain employs TRBV19 and TRBJ1-2; no reliable D call. This CDR3 spans 13 amino acids. V lost 3 bases and J 3 bases, leaving 8 bases between the germline ends. Looked up from germline, CDR1 is LNHDA and CDR2 is SQIVND (reference sequence). The CDR3 DNA sequence: TGTGCCAGTAGTATGCCCCGGGACTATGGCTACACCTTC. This codes for CASSMPRDYGYTF.

The J gene is TRBJ2-7, the V gene TRBV5-6; the D gene is possibly TRBD1 (6 bases). Germline-derived CDR1 and CDR2 are SGHDT and YYEEEE. V dropped 0 bases and J dropped 2 bases, with 15 bases sitting between them. The length of the CDR3 is 16 residues. CDR3 in DNA: TGTGCCAGCAGCTTGGCTTTAGGGACATGGACCTACGAGCAGTACTTC. It yields the protein CASSLALGTWTYEQYF.

This clone was seen a single time. The rearrangement uses TRBV4-1 and TRBJ2-1, with TRBD1 matching over 7 bases. Germline loops: CDR1 MGHRA, CDR2 YSYEKL. This CDR3 spans 16 amino acids. V lost 0 bases, J lost 4 bases, and 6 bases stayed unmatched. The CDR3 reads CASSQDLAGGYNEQFF. The CDR3 region has the DNA TGCGCCAGCAGCCAAGATCTGGCAGGGGGTTACAATGAGCAGTTCTTC.

The rearrangement joins TRBV14 to TRBJ1-5, with 10 nucleotides matching TRBD1. Looked up from germline, CDR1 is SGHDN and CDR2 is FVKESK. The CDR3 extends over 19 amino acids. Trimming removed 3 bases from V and 2 bases from J; junction bases left unmatched: 13. The CDR3 sequence: CASSQREDRGYYCNQPQHF. CDR3 sequence (DNA): TGTGCCAGCAGCCAGAGGGAGGACAGGGGGTATTATTGCAATCAGCCCCAGCATTTT.

The chain joins TRBV6-5 to TRBJ2-7; 7 bases are a match to TRBD1. There are 14 residues in the CDR3. Germline trimming cut 4 bases from V and 1 base from J; bases unmatched to any gene: 4. Germline CDR1 and CDR2: MNHEY and SVGAGI. In nucleotides, the CDR3 is TGTGCCAGCAGTTCGACAGGGAAATCCTACGAGCAGTACTTC. Protein sequence: CASSSTGKSYEQYF.

V is TRBV19 and J is TRBJ2-6; 7 positions match TRBD2. The V gene end was trimmed by 0 bases and the J gene end by 0 bases; junction bases not matched to a gene: 2. CDR1 is LNHDA, CDR2 SQIVND, per germline (reference sequence). The CDR3 contains 17 residues. The CDR3 nucleotides read TGTGCCAGTAGTATAGATTGGGACTACTCTGGGGCCAACGTCCTGACTTTC. Translated: CASSIDWDYSGANVLTF.

The sample holds one count of this clone. This chain connects TRBV4-2 to TRBJ1-5; D remains ambiguous. Germline V gene sequence: CDR1 LGHNA, CDR2 YNFKEQ. With 0 bases removed from V and 4 bases from J, the gap between germline ends came to 16 bases. There are 17 residues in the CDR3. The CDR3 reads CASSQDAVAWVNQPQHF. CDR3 nucleotides: TGTGCCAGCAGCCAAGATGCGGTAGCGTGGGTTAATCAGCCCCAGCATTTT.

The V gene is TRBV18, the J gene TRBJ2-6, with D perhaps TRBD2 (5 bases). Between the trimmed V and J ends, which lost 0 bases and 2 bases, there was a span of 8 bases. CDR1 is KGHSH, CDR2 LQKENI, per germline. This CDR3 spans 16 amino acids. CDR3 in DNA: TGTGCCAGCTCACCACCCGAGGGCGCTGGGGCCAACGTCCTGACTTTC. This encodes CASSPPEGAGANVLTF.

This clone was seen more than once but under ten times. The rearrangement joins TRBV6-1 to TRBJ2-7; TRBD2 aligns across 12 bases. With V trimmed by 4 bases and J by 6 bases, 7 bases remained unmatched. The CDR3 runs 15 residues. Germline CDR1 is MNHNS and CDR2 is SASEGT. Here the CDR3 reads CASSVEASGGAEQYF. CDR3 in DNA: TGTGCCAGCAGTGTAGAGGCTAGCGGGGGGGCCGAGCAGTACTTC.

The rearrangement uses TRBV13 and TRBJ2-7; 11 bases align to TRBD1. Looked up from germline, CDR1 is PRHDT and CDR2 is FYEKMQ (reference sequence). The V and J ends lost 3 bases and 2 bases, in that order; junction bases with no gene match: 0. This CDR3 region has 14 residues. The CDR3 loop reads CASSLGQGAYEQYF. The CDR3 DNA follows: TGTGCCAGCAGCTTGGGACAGGGGGCCTACGAGCAGTACTTC.

This clone is a singleton in its sample. The chain uses TRBV29-1 and TRBJ2-7; D ambiguous. The CDR3 spans 13 residues. V was cut by 5 bases and J by 1 base, with 12 bases left in between. Germline lookup yields CDR1 SQVTM and CDR2 ANQGSEA. The CDR3 sequence: CSVIDTSSYEQYF. Here the CDR3 DNA reads TGCAGCGTTATAGACACCTCTTCCTACGAGCAGTACTTC.

The chain employs TRBV5-1 and TRBJ1-1, with no clear D. In germline, CDR1 is SGHRS, CDR2 YFSETQ. There are 15 residues in the CDR3. The V and J ends lost 0 bases and 2 bases respectively, with 11 bases between them. DNA for the CDR3: TGCGCCAGCAGCTTGGTTGGCACGGGAAACACTGAAGCTTTCTTT. It translates to CASSLVGTGNTEAFF.

This chain uses TRBV5-6 with TRBJ2-7; TRBD1 aligns across 8 bases. The germline gives CDR1 SGHDT, CDR2 YYEEEE. The V gene end was trimmed by 4 bases and the J gene end by 5 bases; junction bases not matched to a gene: 11. The CDR3 has 15 residues. This CDR3 reads CASSGNGQGINEQYF. The CDR3 DNA reads TGTGCCAGCAGCGGAAACGGACAGGGTATAAACGAGCAGTACTTC.

In its sample, this clone was seen a few times. The genes are TRBV4-1 and TRBJ1-6; 10 nucleotides align to TRBD1. The V gene end was trimmed by 2 bases and the J gene end by 8 bases; junction bases not matched to a gene: 6. There are 16 residues in the CDR3. CDR1 and CDR2 from the germline V gene are MGHRA and YSYEKL. The CDR3 DNA reads TGCGCCAGCAGCCAATCCACCGGGACAGGGGATTCACCCCTCCACTTT. This encodes CASSQSTGTGDSPLHF.

This chain links TRBV29-1 with TRBJ2-2; 11 bases align to TRBD1. The CDR3 sequence is 16 residues long. J was trimmed by 3 bases and V by 4 bases; bases with no gene match: 7. The germline gives CDR1 SQVTM, CDR2 ANQGSEA. CDR3 coding DNA: TGCAGCGTTGTATTAGGGACAGGGGGGGACACCGGGGAGCTGTTTTTT. It encodes CSVVLGTGGDTGELFF.

V usage is TRBV7-2 and J usage is TRBJ1-1; possible D gene TRBD1, 5 bases. CDR1 and CDR2 from the germline V gene are SGHTA and FQGNSA. Deletions cut 7 bases from V and 0 bases from J, with 18 bases between. CDR3 length: 16 amino acids. The CDR3 nucleotides read TGTGCCAGCATCCTTGGGGCAGGAATATTGAACACTGAAGCTTTCTTT. Its protein product is CASILGAGILNTEAFF.

The J gene is TRBJ1-4, the V gene TRBV25-1; TRBD1 matches at 9 bases. The CDR3 runs 16 residues. Trimming took 2 bases from V and 7 from J; bases not matched to a gene: 8. The germline V gene has CDR1 MGHDK and CDR2 SYGVNS. CDR3 coding DNA: TGTGCCAGCAGTGAACCAACAGGGGGCAAGGGTGAAAAACTGTTTTTT. It codes for CASSEPTGGKGEKLFF.

The chain couples TRBV9 to TRBJ2-4, with D tentatively TRBD1 (7 bases). The CDR3 length is 14 residues. Trimming shortened V by 0 bases and J by 7 bases, and 11 bases separated the two germline ends. Germline V CDR1 and CDR2: SGDLS, YYNGEE. The CDR3, as DNA: TGTGCCAGCAGCGTAGAGTCAGGGGGGAACATTCAGTACTTC. Translated: CASSVESGGNIQYF.

This sequence joins TRBV5-1 and TRBJ2-3; D is perhaps TRBD2 (6 bases). CDR1 is SGHRS, CDR2 YFSETQ, per germline. Trimming cost V 1 base and J 2 bases, with 20 bases left between them. CDR3 length: 18 residues. CDR3 nucleotides: TGCGCCAGCAGCTTGCGCCACCTCGGGGACTGGAACACAGATACGCAGTATTTT. Protein sequence: CASSLRHLGDWNTDTQYF.

The V and J genes are TRBV7-2 and TRBJ1-3; D gene ambiguous. This CDR3 contains 14 residues. V lost 2 bases and J 3 bases, leaving 8 bases between the germline ends. Germline loops: CDR1 SGHTA, CDR2 FQGNSA. DNA of the CDR3: TGTGCCAGCAGCTTAATGGCAGGTGGAAACACCATATATTTT. It encodes CASSLMAGGNTIYF.